The T cell receptor beta chain described here comes from a study of spatial heterogeneity in lung cancer. At the level of the study: As counted in raw reads, each unique TCR and UMI combination appeared more than ten times on average.

This clonotype was detected ten times or more. TCRdb re-derived calls from the 5' RACE reads in MiXCR, one entry per CDR3 protein. The sample consists of around 12,000 distinct CDR3 sequences, roughly 15% of them appearing once. The CDR3 length is 14 residues. Trimming took 4 bases from V and 1 from J, leaving 11 bases between them. Time point meaning: sample taken at primary tumor resection. Unsorted whole RNA samples from tumor, nontumor lung or frozen PBMC were sequenced. This receptor was taken from a male donor with early-stage non-small cell lung cancer. The rearrangement links TRBV12-3 or TRBV12-4 to TRBJ2-7; unclear D gene. This specimen consisted of PBMCs, obtained at surgery. In DNA form, the CDR3 reads TGTGCCAGCAGTTACTACGTGGGGTCCTACGAGCAGTACTTC. It is translated as CASSYYVGSYEQYF.